This TCR beta chain was captured by sequencing in a study of blood T cell repertoires in COVID-19. At the level of the study: The origin of the acute and convalescent COVID-19 samples was the United States, Italy and Spain.

Per the original methods: Counts of nucleated cells, estimated from reference gene primer amplification, were obtained. Sequencing used immunoSEQ multiplex PCR; TCRdb keeps in-frame clones, though not all of them. That table supplies the V and J calls and clone size; D and trimming were determined from the DNA. The table lists over 150,000 clones, roughly 83% of them singletons. The CDR3 extends over 13 amino acids. V was pared by 5 bases and J by 9 bases, with 11 bases between. Germline V gives CDR1 MDHEN, CDR2 SYDVKM. The sequence was collected from a woman in her sixties or seventies with acute or convalescent COVID-19. Sequencing was carried out using peripheral blood. The chain links TRBV28 to TRBJ1-6; D gene uncertain. The CDR3 sequence is CASSLNVPSPLHF. Here the CDR3 DNA reads TGTGCCAGCAGTCTAAATGTTCCTTCACCCCTCCACTTT.